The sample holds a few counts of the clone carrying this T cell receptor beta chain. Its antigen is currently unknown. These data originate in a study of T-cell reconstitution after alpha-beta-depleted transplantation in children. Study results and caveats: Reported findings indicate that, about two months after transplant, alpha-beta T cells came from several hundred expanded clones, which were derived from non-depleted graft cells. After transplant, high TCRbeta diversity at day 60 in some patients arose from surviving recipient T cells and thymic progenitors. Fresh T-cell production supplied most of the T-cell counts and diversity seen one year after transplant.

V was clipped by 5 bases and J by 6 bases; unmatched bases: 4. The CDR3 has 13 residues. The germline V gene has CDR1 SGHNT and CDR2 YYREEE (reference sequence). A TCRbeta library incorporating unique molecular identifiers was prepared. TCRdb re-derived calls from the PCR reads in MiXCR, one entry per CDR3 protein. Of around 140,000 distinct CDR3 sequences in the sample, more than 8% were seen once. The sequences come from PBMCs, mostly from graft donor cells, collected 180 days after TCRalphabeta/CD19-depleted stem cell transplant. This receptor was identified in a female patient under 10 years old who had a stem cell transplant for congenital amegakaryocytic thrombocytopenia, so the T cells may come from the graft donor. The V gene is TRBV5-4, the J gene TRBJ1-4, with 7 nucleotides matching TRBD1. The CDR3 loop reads CASSTGQDEKLFF. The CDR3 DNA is TGTGCCAGCAGTACCGGACAGGATGAAAAACTGTTTTTT.